A single sample is the source of the 28 T cell receptor beta chains below, sequenced in a study of T cells in Graves' hyperthyroidism and ophthalmopathy. The CDR3 regions of TCR beta were amplified from RNA transcripts. With the HTBI primer set, the TCR CDR3 went through a first round of RT-PCR. TCRdb itself ran the multiplex PCR reads through MiXCR, one entry per CDR3 protein. The sample lists some 500,000 distinct CDR3 sequences; around 15% were seen once. Sequencing used blood. The receptor source for this set is a woman in her 30s with Graves' ophthalmopathy.

This clonotype showed up just a few times. A much larger clonotype is one base distant, so this may be a read error. The V call is TRBV5-4, the J call TRBJ2-1; 14 nucleotides line up with TRBD2. After removal of 4 bases from V and 6 bases from J, the junction contained 3 bases not matched to a gene. This CDR3 contains 15 residues. Germline values: CDR1 SGHNT, CDR2 YYREEE (reference sequence). As DNA, the CDR3 is TGTGCCAGCAGCACCGGGACTAGCGGGAGCAATGAGCAGTTCTTC. It translates to CASSTGTSGSNEQFF.

There are many counts of this clonotype. This CDR3 is CSARVPLQGSNQPQHF. In DNA, the CDR3 is TGCAGTGCTAGAGTCCCGTTACAGGGTAGCAATCAGCCCCAGCATTTT. The rearrangement links TRBV20-1 to TRBJ1-5, with D possibly being TRBD1 (6 bases). This CDR3 comprises 16 residues. The germline gives CDR1 DFQATT, CDR2 SNEGSKA (reference sequence). Trimming removed 1 base from V and 0 bases from J, with 13 bases in between.

This clonotype was recorded many times. The chain uses TRBV11-2 and TRBJ2-5, with D unclear. This CDR3 is built from 14 residues. Per the germline V gene, CDR1 is SGHAT and CDR2 is FQNNGV. V lost 1 base to trimming and J lost 5 bases, with 11 bases between them. This CDR3 is CASSLGRVGETQYF. In DNA, the CDR3 is TGTGCCAGCAGCTTAGGTCGGGTGGGGGAGACCCAGTACTTC.

This clonotype was detected ten times or more. The DNA for the CDR3 is TGTGCCAGCAGCTCGGGGCCTACCGACAGAAGAAGCAATCAGCCCCAGCATTTT. Translated: CASSSGPTDRRSNQPQHF. The chain links TRBV7-8 to TRBJ1-5; TRBD1 is a possible D gene (5 bases). This CDR3 is built from 18 residues. From germline, CDR1 is SGHVS and CDR2 FQNEAQ. The V and J ends lost 4 bases and 1 base respectively, with 20 bases between them.

This clonotype showed up many times. The chain couples TRBV28 to TRBJ2-7; TRBD2 matches at 8 bases. The CDR3 extends over 13 amino acids. V lost 4 bases, J lost 6 bases, and 5 bases stayed unmatched. CDR1 and CDR2 from the germline V gene are MDHEN and SYDVKM. The DNA for the CDR3 is TGTGCCAGCAGTTCCCTAGCGGGCTCCGAGCAGTACTTC. Translation: CASSSLAGSEQYF. Combining the CDR3 with reference TRBV28 and TRBJ2-7 gives the whole variable domain DVKVTQSSRYLVKRTGEKVFLECVQDMDHENMFWYRQDPGLGLRLIYFSYDVKMKEKGDIPEGYSVSREKKERFSLILESASTNQTSMYLCASSSLAGSEQYFGPGTRLTVT.

This clonotype was recorded at least ten times. This rearrangement joins TRBV7-9 to TRBJ1-4, with D maybe TRBD1 (6 bases). V dropped 5 bases and J dropped 2 bases, with 12 bases sitting between them. Germline V gene lookup returns CDR1 SEHNR and CDR2 FQNEAQ (reference sequence). The CDR3 length is 15 residues. CDR3 DNA sequence: TGTGCCAGCAGCCTGACAGGCCGCACTAATGAAAAACTGTTTTTT. Translation gives CASSLTGRTNEKLFF.

This clonotype came up a few times. A read error is possible here, since a much larger clone lies one base away. This sequence joins TRBV7-9 and TRBJ1-1; possible D gene TRBD1, 5 bases. CDR3 length equals 15 residues. Germline CDR1 reads SEHNR; CDR2 reads FQNEAQ (reference sequence). The CDR3 bases are TGTGCCAGCAGCTTAGCCGGCAAACCGGACACTGGAGCTTTCTTT. Amino acids: CASSLAGKPDTGAFF.

This clonotype was counted a single time. A much more abundant neighbour one base away suggests this may be a read error. The chain carries TRBV7-2 and TRBJ2-1; D call uncertain. Judging by the DNA end, TRBJ2-7 fits better; the J call may be wrong. Germline V gives CDR1 SGHTA, CDR2 FQGNSA. The length of the CDR3 is 14 residues. The CDR3, as DNA: TGTGCCAGCAGCTTAAGAAGTAGCTTGAATGAGCAGTACTTC. It is translated as CASSLRSSLNEQYF.

The sample holds many counts of this clonotype. The CDR3 region is CASSLIRGYNYGYTF. DNA of the CDR3: TGTGCCAGCAGTTTGATTCGAGGATATAACTATGGCTACACCTTC. The rearrangement uses TRBV12-3 or TRBV12-4 and TRBJ1-2; unclear D gene. The CDR3 runs to 15 residues. V lost 3 bases to trimming and J lost 1 base, with 12 bases between them.

V is TRBV6-6 and J is TRBJ2-3, with 7 bases lining up with TRBD1. Germline assignment: CDR1 MNHNY and CDR2 SVGAGI (reference sequence). V lost 2 bases to trimming and J lost 1 base; unmatched junction nucleotides: 3. This CDR3 comprises 15 residues. This CDR3 reads CASSYLGTGTDTQYF. CDR3 nucleotides: TGTGCCAGCAGTTACCTGGGGACAGGCACAGATACGCAGTATTTT.

This clonotype was observed at least ten times. The CDR3 protein is CASSLGPGGYTF. CDR3 DNA sequence: TGTGCCAGCAGTCTAGGCCCGGGTGGCTACACCTTC. The chain employs TRBV11-2 and TRBJ1-2; D not resolved. Trimming stripped 6 bases from V and 7 bases from J, with 12 bases between. Looked up from germline, CDR1 is SGHAT and CDR2 is FQNNGV. This CDR3 is built from 12 residues.

The table lists this clonotype with a few counts. CDR3 in amino acids: CASTSYLDEQYF. For the CDR3, the DNA is TGTGCCAGCACCTCTTACCTAGACGAGCAGTACTTC. V and J are TRBV27 and TRBJ2-7; D call uncertain. CDR3 length equals 12 residues. Germline CDR1 and CDR2: MNHEY and SMNVEV (reference sequence). The V end lost 7 bases, the J end lost 5 bases, and 12 bases lay between the germline ends.

The chain employs TRBV20-1 and TRBJ1-2, with unresolved D. CDR3 length: 11 residues. The germline V and J ends were trimmed by 3 bases and 8 bases, with 10 bases remaining between them. Germline values: CDR1 DFQATT, CDR2 SNEGSKA (reference sequence). CDR3 amino acids: CSARDGSGYTF. The CDR3 nucleotides are TGCAGTGCTAGGGACGGTAGCGGCTACACCTTC.

This clonotype was observed at least ten times. The V gene is TRBV18, the J gene TRBJ2-1; 9 nucleotides match TRBD1. Per the germline V gene, CDR1 is KGHSH and CDR2 is LQKENI. With V trimmed by 0 bases and J by 7 bases, 4 bases remained unmatched. The CDR3 totals 15 residues. CDR3 sequence: CASSPPGTGLNEQFF. CDR3 nucleotides: TGTGCCAGCTCACCACCGGGGACAGGGTTGAATGAGCAGTTCTTC.

This clonotype has just one count. The chain joins TRBV10-3 to TRBJ1-2; 10 bases match TRBD1. Germline CDR1 ENHRY, CDR2 SYGVKD. CDR3 size: 14 residues. V shed 5 bases, J shed 5 bases, and the junction held 5 bases outside the gene matches. In DNA form, the CDR3 reads TGTGCCATCAGTCCACCGGGACAGGGGTATGGCTACACCTTC. Protein sequence: CAISPPGQGYGYTF.

This clonotype came up many times. The chain is built from TRBV30 and TRBJ2-7; maybe TRBD2 (6 bases). The V end lost 1 base, the J end lost 2 bases, and 21 bases lay between the germline ends. CDR3 length: 17 residues. The germline V gene has CDR1 GTSNPN and CDR2 SVGIG (reference sequence). The CDR3 here is CAWSGPPYGGTPYEQYF. The CDR3 nucleotides read TGTGCCTGGAGTGGCCCCCCCTATGGCGGGACGCCCTACGAGCAGTACTTC.

This clonotype was counted at least ten times. The chain employs TRBV5-5 and TRBJ1-1; D is uncertain. CDR3 size: 12 residues. Germline V gene sequence: CDR1 SGHKS, CDR2 YYEKEE (reference sequence). Deletions cut 4 bases from V and 1 base from J, with 5 bases between. Here the CDR3 DNA reads TGTGCCAGCAGCCCGTCGAACACTGAAGCTTTCTTT. Amino acid sequence: CASSPSNTEAFF.

This clonotype was found once. A much larger clone is a single base away; this may be a read error. CDR3: CATSEGSHEQFF. CDR3 DNA: TGTGCGACCTCGGAGGGGTCCCACGAGCAGTTCTTC. The chain links TRBV10-3 to TRBJ2-7; D possibly corresponds to TRBD2 (6 bases). The J call is uncertain, as TRBJ2-1 better fits the DNA end. The germline gives CDR1 ENHRY, CDR2 SYGVKD. This CDR3 has 12 amino acids.

This clonotype was picked up many times. CDR3 DNA sequence: TGTGCCAGCAGCTTCGGACTAGCGGACAGAAATGAGCAGTTCTTC. This encodes CASSFGLADRNEQFF. V gene TRBV11-2 combines with J gene TRBJ2-1; 10 bases agree with TRBD2. There are 15 residues in the CDR3. Trimming at V came to 3 bases and at J to 7 bases, leaving 6 bases not matched to a gene. In germline, CDR1 is SGHAT, CDR2 FQNNGV. Full variable domain (outside the CDR3, taken from reference TRBV11-2 and TRBJ2-1): EAGVAQSPRYKIIEKRQSVAFWCNPISGHATLYWYQQILGQGPKLLIQFQNNGVVDDSQLPKDRFSAERLKGVDSTLKIQPAKLEDSAVYLCASSFGLADRNEQFFGPGTRLTVL.

Ten or more counts support this clonotype. J is TRBJ2-1 and V is TRBV11-3, with 11 bases matching TRBD1. From germline, CDR1 is SGHNT and CDR2 YENEEA. V lost 4 bases to trimming and J lost 6 bases; unmatched junction nucleotides: 5. The CDR3 has 15 residues. In nucleotides, the CDR3 is TGTGCCAGCAGCTCAGGACAGGGGGCTTTCAATGAGCAGTTCTTC. As protein: CASSSGQGAFNEQFF.

This clonotype has ten or more counts. V usage is TRBV12-3 or TRBV12-4 and J usage is TRBJ1-1; D possibly corresponds to TRBD1 (5 bases). This CDR3 contains 13 residues. The V gene lost 7 bases and the J gene lost 4 bases, with 13 bases spanning the gap. The chain's CDR3 is CASTLVGTTEAFF. The DNA of the CDR3 is TGTGCCAGCACCCTGGTGGGGACCACTGAAGCTTTCTTT.

This chain's CDR3 is CASGQSNEKLFF. CDR3 nucleotide sequence: TGTGCCAGCGGACAGTCTAATGAAAAACTGTTTTTT. The gene calls are TRBV28 and TRBJ1-4, with D possibly TRBD1 on 6 matching bases. Between the trimmed V and J ends, which lost 8 bases and 3 bases, there was a span of 7 bases. There are 12 residues in the CDR3. Germline V CDR1 and CDR2: MDHEN, SYDVKM.

A note on this clonotype: This could be a read error, since a much larger clone is one nucleotide away. This chain links TRBV5-1 with TRBJ2-7, with TRBD2 matching over 10 bases. This CDR3 contains 15 residues. Germline V gene data show CDR1 as SGHRS and CDR2 as YFSETQ. The CDR3, as DNA: TGCGCCAGCAGCGTCCCAGCGGGAGGGACCTACAAGCAGTACTTC. Its translation is CASSVPAGGTYKQYF.

This clonotype was observed at least ten times. The chain links TRBV9 to TRBJ2-5; D possibly corresponds to TRBD1 (5 bases). V lost 3 bases, J lost 2 bases, and 14 bases lay in between. This CDR3 region has 15 residues. Germline loops: CDR1 SGDLS, CDR2 YYNGEE. CDR3 protein: CASSDRDRTQETQYF. In DNA, the CDR3 is TGTGCCAGCAGCGACCGAGACAGAACTCAAGAGACCCAGTACTTC.

This clonotype appeared a few times. This rearrangement joins TRBV5-8 to TRBJ2-5, with 11 bases that match TRBD2. Per germline, CDR1 SGHTS and CDR2 YDEGEE. J lost 5 bases, V lost 3 bases, and 9 bases had no gene match. The CDR3 is made up of 16 amino acids. The CDR3 DNA follows: TGTGCCAGCAGCTCGGAACTAGCGGGAGTGGGGGAGACCCAGTACTTC. It encodes CASSSELAGVGETQYF.

This clonotype was seen many times. The rearrangement joins TRBV7-2 to TRBJ2-2; D gene uncertain. The CDR3 has 16 amino acids. Looked up from germline, CDR1 is SGHTA and CDR2 is FQGNSA. V lost 2 bases and J 0 bases, leaving 10 bases between the germline ends. The CDR3 nucleotides are TGTGCCAGCAGCTTAATCGGTTTTTCGAACACCGGGGAGCTGTTTTTT. Protein product: CASSLIGFSNTGELFF.

This clonotype showed up just a few times. This chain joins TRBV29-1 and TRBJ2-6; D gene uncertain. Looked up from germline, CDR1 is SQVTM and CDR2 is ANQGSEA. The CDR3 has 13 amino acids. V was pared by 2 bases and J by 2 bases, with 4 bases between. The CDR3 sequence is CSVEWAGANVLTF. CDR3 coding DNA: TGCAGCGTTGAATGGGCTGGGGCCAACGTCCTGACTTTC.

With regard to this clonotype: A read error may be the cause here, since a much bigger clone is one base away. The chain employs TRBV12-3 or TRBV12-4 and TRBJ2-7; no clear D gene. The CDR3 consists of 13 residues. The CDR3 protein is CSSSFQNSYEQYF. The CDR3 region has the DNA TGTTCCAGCAGTTTCCAGAACTCCTACGAGCAGTACTTC.